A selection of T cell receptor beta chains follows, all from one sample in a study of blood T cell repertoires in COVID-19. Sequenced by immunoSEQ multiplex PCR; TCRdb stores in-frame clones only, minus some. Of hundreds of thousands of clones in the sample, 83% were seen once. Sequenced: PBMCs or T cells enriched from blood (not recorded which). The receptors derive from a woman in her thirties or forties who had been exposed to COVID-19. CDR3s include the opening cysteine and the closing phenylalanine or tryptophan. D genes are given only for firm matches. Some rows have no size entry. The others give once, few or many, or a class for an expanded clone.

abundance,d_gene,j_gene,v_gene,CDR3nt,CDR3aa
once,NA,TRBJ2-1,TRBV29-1,TGCAGCGTTTCTATGCCTAACCACGGGGACTACAATGAGCAGTTCTTC,CSVSMPNHGDYNEQFF
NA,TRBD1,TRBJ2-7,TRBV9,TGTGCCAGCAGCACCCCTCGGGACCCCCCCGGGACAGGGAGGGACGAGCAGTACTTC,CASSTPRDPPGTGRDEQYF
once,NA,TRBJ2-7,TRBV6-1,TGTGCCAGCAGTGAAGGGGCATACGAGCAGTGCTTC,CASSEGAYEQCF
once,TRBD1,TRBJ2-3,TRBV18,TGTGCCAGCTCGCCGACAGGGGAGGCAGATACGCAGTATTTT,CASSPTGEADTQYF
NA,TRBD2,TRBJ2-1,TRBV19,TGTGCCAGCGAGTCCGGACTAGCGGGGAATGAGCAGTTCTTC,CASESGLAGNEQFF
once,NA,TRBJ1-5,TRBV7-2,TGTGCCAGCAGCGCCGGTAGCAATCAGCCCCAGCATTTT,CASSAGSNQPQHF
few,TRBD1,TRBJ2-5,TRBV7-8,TGTGCCAGCAGCCGAGACAGGGGGCAGCAAGAGACCCAGTACTTC,CASSRDRGQQETQYF
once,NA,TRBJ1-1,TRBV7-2,TGTGCCAGCAGCCCCAGGACCCGGGGGTTCACTGAAGCTTTCTTT,CASSPRTRGFTEAFF
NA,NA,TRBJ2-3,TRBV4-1,TGCGCCAGCAGCCAACCTAGCACAGATACGCAGTATTTT,CASSQPSTDTQYF
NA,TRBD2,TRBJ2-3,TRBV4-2,TGTGCCAGCAGCCAAGAGGTAGCGGGGGGCCACGATACGCAGTATTTT,CASSQEVAGGHDTQYF
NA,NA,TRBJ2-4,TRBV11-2,TGTGCCAGCAGCTTAGTCGGGGAGAGGAGTTCTGAGGCCAAAAACATTCAGTACTTC,CASSLVGERSSEAKNIQYF
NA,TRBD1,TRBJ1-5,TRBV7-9,TGTGCCAGCAGTGGGGGACAGGGCCGCAATCAGCCCCAGCATTTT,CASSGGQGRNQPQHF
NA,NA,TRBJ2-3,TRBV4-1,TGCGCCAGCAGCCAGGGGCAGGGGAGGGCCACAGATACGCAGTATTTT,CASSQGQGRATDTQYF
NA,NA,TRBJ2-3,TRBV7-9,TGTGCCAGCAGCTTCCCGGGGGGCGGGGGCGCAGATACGCAGTATTTT,CASSFPGGGGADTQYF
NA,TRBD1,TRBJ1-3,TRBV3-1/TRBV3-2,TGTGCCAGCAGCCAGGCCAGAGGAAGGGGGCACACCATATATTTT,CASSQARGRGHTIYF
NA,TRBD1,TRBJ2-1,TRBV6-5,TGTGCCAGCAGCGGTGGGACAGGATTTTACAATGAGCAGTTCTTC,CASSGGTGFYNEQFF
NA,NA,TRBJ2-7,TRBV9,TGTGCCAGCAGCCCCGCCGGGGTTTCCTACGAGCAGTACTTC,CASSPAGVSYEQYF
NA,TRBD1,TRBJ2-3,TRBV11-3,TGTGCCAGCAGCCTCGGGACAGCGCGCACAGATACGCAGTATTTT,CASSLGTARTDTQYF
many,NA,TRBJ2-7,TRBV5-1,TGCGCCAGCAGCTTGGTGGAGGGCAGCTCCTACGAGCAGTACTTC,CASSLVEGSSYEQYF
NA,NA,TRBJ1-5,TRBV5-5,TGTGCCAGCAGCGCCGGGACACAGGGCAATCAGCCCCAGCATTTT,CASSAGTQGNQPQHF
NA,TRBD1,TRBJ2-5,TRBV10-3,TGTGCCGGAGGAGAGGGACAGGAGACCCAGTACTTC,CAGGEGQETQYF
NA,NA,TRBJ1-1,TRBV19,TGTGCCAGTAAATTCAAGAACACTGAAGCTTTCTTT,CASKFKNTEAFF
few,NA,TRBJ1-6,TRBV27,TGTGCCAGCAGTTTGACACCAACCGGTAATTCACCCCTCCACTTT,CASSLTPTGNSPLHF
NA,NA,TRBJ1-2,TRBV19,TGTGCCAGTAGTGAGTTGGGAGGTGGCTATGGCTACACCTTC,CASSELGGGYGYTF
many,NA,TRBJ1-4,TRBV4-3,TGCGCCAGCAGCCCGATTGGGGGTAGCGGAAAACTGTTTTTT,CASSPIGGSGKLFF
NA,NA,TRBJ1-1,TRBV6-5,TGTGCCAGCAGTTACCGGGGGAACACTGAAGCTTTCTTT,CASSYRGNTEAFF
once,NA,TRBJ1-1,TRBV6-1,TGTGCCATCACGTCGCGGTGGAACACTGAAGCTTTCTTT,CAITSRWNTEAFF
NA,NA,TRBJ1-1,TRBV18,TGTGCCAGCTCAAGGAACGGGGGGCCTACCTGGAACACTGAAGCTTTCTTT,CASSRNGGPTWNTEAFF
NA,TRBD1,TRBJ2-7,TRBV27,TGTGCCAGCAGTTTAATGACAGGGGGGACCTCCGAGCAGTACTTC,CASSLMTGGTSEQYF
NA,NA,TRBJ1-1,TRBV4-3,TGCGCCAGCAGCCAAGGTCGAGGACTTGAAGCTTTCTTT,CASSQGRGLEAFF
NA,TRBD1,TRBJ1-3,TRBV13,TGTGCCAGCAGCGACCGAGGGACAGGGGGAGGAAACACCATATATTTT,CASSDRGTGGGNTIYF
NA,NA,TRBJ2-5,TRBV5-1,TGCGCCAGCAGCATCGGGACATCAGTAGAGACCCAGTACTTC,CASSIGTSVETQYF
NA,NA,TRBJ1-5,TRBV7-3,TGTGCCAGCAGCTTAGGCGGGGGAGACCAGCCCCAGCATTTT,CASSLGGGDQPQHF
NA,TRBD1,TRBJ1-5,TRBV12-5,TGTGCTAGTGCCACCAGCGACAGGGAACATCAGCCCCAGCATTTT,CASATSDREHQPQHF
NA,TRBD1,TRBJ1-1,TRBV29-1,TGCAGCGGGGGACAGGGGACAACTGAAGCTTTCTTT,CSGGQGTTEAFF
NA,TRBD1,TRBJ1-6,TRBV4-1,TGCGCCAGCAGCCCGACCCGGGACAGGATGAATTCACCCCTCCACTTT,CASSPTRDRMNSPLHF
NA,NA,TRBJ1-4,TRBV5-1,TGCGCCAGCAGGTTACAGGGTTCTGGGGAAAAACTGTTTTTT,CASRLQGSGEKLFF
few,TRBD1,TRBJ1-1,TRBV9,TGTGCCAGCAGCCCCGGACAGGGGAGAGGCACTGAAGCTTTCTTT,CASSPGQGRGTEAFF
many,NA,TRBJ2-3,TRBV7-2,TGTGCCAGCAGCCTTAGCACAGATACGCAGTATTTT,CASSLSTDTQYF
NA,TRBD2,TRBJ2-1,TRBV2,TGTGCCAGCAGTGCGAGGACTAGCCTGGGGAATGAGCAGTTCTTC,CASSARTSLGNEQFF
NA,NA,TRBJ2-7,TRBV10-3,TGTGCCATCAGTGAGTCGACTAACAGCCGTCCCTACGAGCAGTACTTC,CAISESTNSRPYEQYF
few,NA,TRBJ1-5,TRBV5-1,TGCGCCAGCAGTCAGGGTCAGGATCAGCCCCAGCATTTT,CASSQGQDQPQHF
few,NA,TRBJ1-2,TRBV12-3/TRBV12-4,TGTGCCAGCATTCGATCCCCGGGAGGAGGCTACACCTTC,CASIRSPGGGYTF
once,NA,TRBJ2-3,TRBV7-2,TGTGCCAGCAGCCCTTTTACAGATACGCAGTATTTT,CASSPFTDTQYF
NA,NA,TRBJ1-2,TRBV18,TGTGCCAGCTCAACTAACGATATGGGAGGTGGGGATGGCTACACCTTC,CASSTNDMGGGDGYTF
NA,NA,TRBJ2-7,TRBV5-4,TGTGCCAGCAGCCCAGCCGACAGAAGCTCCTACGAGCAGTACTTC,CASSPADRSSYEQYF
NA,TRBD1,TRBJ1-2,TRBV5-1,TGCGCCAGCAGCTTGGTTCCTGGGACAGGGGATGGCTACACCTTC,CASSLVPGTGDGYTF
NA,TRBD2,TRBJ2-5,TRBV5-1,TGCGCCAGCAGCTTGGCCTCTACTAGCGGACCGGAGACCCAGTACTTC,CASSLASTSGPETQYF
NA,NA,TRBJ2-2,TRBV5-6,TGTGCCAGCAGCCGGGGTCTCTTGAACACCGGGGAGCTGTTTTTT,CASSRGLLNTGELFF
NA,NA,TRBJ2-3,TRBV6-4,TGTGCCAGCAGTGACGGGACTAGCACAGATACGCAGTATTTT,CASSDGTSTDTQYF
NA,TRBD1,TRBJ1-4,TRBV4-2,TGTGCCAGCAGCCAAGATGTAACGGGGACAGGGAGTTCTCGGAGTGAAAAACTGTTTTTT,CASSQDVTGTGSSRSEKLFF
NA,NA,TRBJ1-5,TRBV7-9,TGTGCCAGCAGCTCCAACAGGGATGGCAATCAGCCCCAGCATTTT,CASSSNRDGNQPQHF
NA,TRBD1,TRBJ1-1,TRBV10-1,TGCGCCATTACCCTACCCGACAGGGTGGAGAACACTGAAGCTTTCTTT,CAITLPDRVENTEAFF
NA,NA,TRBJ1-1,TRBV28,TGTGCCAGCAGTTTAGGGAGACCGATGAACACTGAAGCTTTCTTT,CASSLGRPMNTEAFF
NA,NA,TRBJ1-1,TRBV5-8,TGTGCCAGCAGCTTGTATATTCATCCTGGCCCCAACACTGAAGCTTTCTTT,CASSLYIHPGPNTEAFF
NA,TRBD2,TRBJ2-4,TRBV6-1,TGTGCCAGCAGTGAACAACTAGCGGGGGGCAAAAACATTCAGTACTTC,CASSEQLAGGKNIQYF
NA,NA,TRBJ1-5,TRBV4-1,TGCGCCAGCAGCCCCCTTCGACAGGCAGATCAGCCCCAGCATTTT,CASSPLRQADQPQHF